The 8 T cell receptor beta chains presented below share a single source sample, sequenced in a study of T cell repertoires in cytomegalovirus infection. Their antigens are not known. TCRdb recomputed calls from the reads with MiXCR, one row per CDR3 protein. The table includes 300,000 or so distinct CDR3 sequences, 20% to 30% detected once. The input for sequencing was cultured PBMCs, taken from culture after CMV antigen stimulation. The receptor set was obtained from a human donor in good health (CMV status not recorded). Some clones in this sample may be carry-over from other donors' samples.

The CDR3 nucleotides read TGTGCCAGCAGCTTAGTCGATCCCGACGATTACAATGAGCAGTTCTTC. Amino acids: CASSLVDPDDYNEQFF. The J gene is TRBJ2-1, the V gene TRBV11-1; D is unclear. CDR3 length: 16 amino acids. The germline V and J ends were trimmed by 1 base and 4 bases, with 14 bases remaining between them. Germline loops: CDR1 SGHAT, CDR2 FQDESV (reference sequence). The entire variable domain, with the rest obtained from reference TRBV11-1 and TRBJ2-1, is as follows: EAEVAQSPRYKITEKSQAVAFWCDPISGHATLYWYRQILGQGPELLVQFQDESVVDDSQLPKDRFSAERLKGVDSTLKIQPAELGDSAMYLCASSLVDPDDYNEQFFGPGTRLTVL.

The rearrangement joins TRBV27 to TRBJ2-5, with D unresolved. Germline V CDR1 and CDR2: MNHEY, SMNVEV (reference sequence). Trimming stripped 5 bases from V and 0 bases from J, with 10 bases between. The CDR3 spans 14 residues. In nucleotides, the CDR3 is TGTGCCAGCAGTCGGGTCAGGTACCAAGAGACCCAGTACTTC. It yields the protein CASSRVRYQETQYF.

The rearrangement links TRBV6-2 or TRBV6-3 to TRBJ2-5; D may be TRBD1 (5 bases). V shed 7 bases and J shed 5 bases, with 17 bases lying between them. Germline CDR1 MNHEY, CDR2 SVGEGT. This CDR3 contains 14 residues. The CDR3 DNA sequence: TGTGCCAGCACCGGTCAGGGAATTTGGGAGACCCAGTACTTC. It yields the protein CASTGQGIWETQYF.

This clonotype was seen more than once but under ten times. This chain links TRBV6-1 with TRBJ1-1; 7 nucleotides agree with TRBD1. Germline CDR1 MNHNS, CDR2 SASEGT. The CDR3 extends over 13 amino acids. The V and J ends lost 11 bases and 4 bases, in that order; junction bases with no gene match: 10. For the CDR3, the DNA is TGTGCCTCTAAGGGGGCCTGGGGCACTGAAGCTTTCTTT. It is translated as CASKGAWGTEAFF.

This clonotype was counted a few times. CDR3: CASSLTINEQYF. DNA for the CDR3: TGTGCCAGCAGCTTAACTATTAACGAGCAGTACTTC. The V call is TRBV7-9, the J call TRBJ2-7, with D uncertain. Trimming shortened V by 2 bases and J by 5 bases, and 7 bases separated the two germline ends. Germline lookup yields CDR1 SEHNR and CDR2 FQNEAQ (reference sequence). This CDR3 is 12 amino acids long.

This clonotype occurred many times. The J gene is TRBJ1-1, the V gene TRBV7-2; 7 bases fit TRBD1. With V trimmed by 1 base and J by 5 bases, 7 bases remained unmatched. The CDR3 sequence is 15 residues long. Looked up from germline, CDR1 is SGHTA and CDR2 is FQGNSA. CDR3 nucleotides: TGTGCCAGCAGCTTAGGTGACAGGGAGAGAACTGAAGCTTTCTTT. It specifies CASSLGDRERTEAFF.

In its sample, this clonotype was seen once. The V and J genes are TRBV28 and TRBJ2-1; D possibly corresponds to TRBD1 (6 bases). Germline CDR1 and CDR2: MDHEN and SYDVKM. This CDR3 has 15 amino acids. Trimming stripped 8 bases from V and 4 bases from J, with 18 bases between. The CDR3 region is CASGTTGEPYNEQFF. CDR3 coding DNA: TGTGCCAGCGGGACGACAGGCGAGCCATACAATGAGCAGTTCTTC.

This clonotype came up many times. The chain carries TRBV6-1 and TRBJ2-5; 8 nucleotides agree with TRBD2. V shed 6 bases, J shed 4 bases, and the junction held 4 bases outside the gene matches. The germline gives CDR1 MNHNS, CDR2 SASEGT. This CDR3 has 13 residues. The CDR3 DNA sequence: TGTGCCAGCAGCCGGACTAGCAGAGAGACCCAGTACTTC. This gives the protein CASSRTSRETQYF.